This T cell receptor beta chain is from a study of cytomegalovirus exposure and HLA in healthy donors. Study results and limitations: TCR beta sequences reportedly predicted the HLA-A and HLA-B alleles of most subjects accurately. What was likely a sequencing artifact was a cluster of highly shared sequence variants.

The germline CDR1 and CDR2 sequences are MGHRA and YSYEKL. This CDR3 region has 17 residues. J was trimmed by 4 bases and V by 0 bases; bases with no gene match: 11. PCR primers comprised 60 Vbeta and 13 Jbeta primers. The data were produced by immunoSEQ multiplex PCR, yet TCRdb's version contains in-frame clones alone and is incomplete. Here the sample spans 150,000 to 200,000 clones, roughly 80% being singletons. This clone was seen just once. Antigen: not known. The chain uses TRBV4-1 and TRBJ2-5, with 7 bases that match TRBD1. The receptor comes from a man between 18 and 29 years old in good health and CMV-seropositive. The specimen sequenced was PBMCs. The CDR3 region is CASSQEGAGQAGETQYF. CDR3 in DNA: TGCGCCAGCAGCCAAGAGGGGGCAGGACAGGCTGGAGAGACCCAGTACTTC.